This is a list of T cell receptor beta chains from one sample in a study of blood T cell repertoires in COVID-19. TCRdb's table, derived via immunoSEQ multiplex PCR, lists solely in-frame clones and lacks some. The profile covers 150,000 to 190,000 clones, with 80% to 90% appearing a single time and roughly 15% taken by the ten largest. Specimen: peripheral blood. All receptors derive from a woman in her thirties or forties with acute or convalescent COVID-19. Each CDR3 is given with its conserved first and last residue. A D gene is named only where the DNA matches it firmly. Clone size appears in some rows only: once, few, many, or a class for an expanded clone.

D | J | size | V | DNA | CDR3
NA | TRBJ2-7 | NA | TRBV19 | TGTGCCAGTAGTATTACAGCAAAGTCCTACGAGCAGTACTTC | CASSITAKSYEQYF
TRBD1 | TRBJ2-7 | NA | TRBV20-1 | TGCAGTGCAAGACAGGGGGCACGGCAGTACTTC | CSARQGARQYF
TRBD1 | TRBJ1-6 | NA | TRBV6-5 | TGTGCCAGCAGCCGTCAGACAGGGCCAAATTCACCCCTCCACTTT | CASSRQTGPNSPLHF
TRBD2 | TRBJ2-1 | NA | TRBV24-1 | TGTGCCACCAGTGACCAGGTGACTAGCGGGCCCCGCGGTTACAATGAGCAGTTCTTC | CATSDQVTSGPRGYNEQFF
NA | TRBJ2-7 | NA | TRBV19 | TGTGCCAGTAGGCCATCCATACCCCAGGGCGAGCAGTACTTC | CASRPSIPQGEQYF
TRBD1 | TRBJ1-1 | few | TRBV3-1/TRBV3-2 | TGTGCCAGCAGCCCAGGGGGCTCGTGGACTGAAGCTTTCTTT | CASSPGGSWTEAFF
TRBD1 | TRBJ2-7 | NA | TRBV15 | TGTGCCACCAGCAGCCGAAGCGGGACAGGGGTCTACGAGCAGTACTTC | CATSSRSGTGVYEQYF
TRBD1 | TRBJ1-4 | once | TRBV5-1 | TGCGCCAGCAGCCTAATGGACAGGGATAATGAAAAACTGTTTTTT | CASSLMDRDNEKLFF
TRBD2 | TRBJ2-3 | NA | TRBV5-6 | TGTGCCAGCAGCTTGCATATAGCGGGAGGTTCGGATACGCAGTATTTT | CASSLHIAGGSDTQYF
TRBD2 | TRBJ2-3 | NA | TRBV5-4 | TGTGCCAGCAGCTTGGCTTCGCGGGAGGTAGATACGCAGTATTTT | CASSLASREVDTQYF
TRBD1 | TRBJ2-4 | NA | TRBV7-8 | TGTGCCAGCAGCCAGGACAGGGTTGGAAACATTCAGTACTTC | CASSQDRVGNIQYF
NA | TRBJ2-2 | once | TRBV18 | TGTGCCAGCTCGGTCGGCACCGGGGAGCTGTTTTTT | CASSVGTGELFF
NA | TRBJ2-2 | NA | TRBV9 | TGTGCCAGCAGCGTTAAGGGGTCCGGGGAGCTGTTTTTT | CASSVKGSGELFF
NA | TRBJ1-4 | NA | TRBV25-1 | TGTGCCAGCAGTGAACCAGGGGACGCCCGGGGAAAACTGTTTTTT | CASSEPGDARGKLFF
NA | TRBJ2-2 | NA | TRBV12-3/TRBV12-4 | TGTGCCAGCAGTAGCTTAACCACCGGGGAGCTGTTTTTT | CASSSLTTGELFF
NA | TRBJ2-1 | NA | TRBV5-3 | TGTGCCAGAAGCCGCCATACAGGGAATATTAACAATGAGCAGTTCTTC | CARSRHTGNINNEQFF
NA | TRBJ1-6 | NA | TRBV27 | TGTGCCAGCAGAGAGGGGGGGCGACCCCTCCACTTT | CASREGGRPLHF
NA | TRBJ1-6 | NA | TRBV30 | TGTGCCTGGAGTGTACTACAGGGCCCTTCACCCCTCCACTTT | CAWSVLQGPSPLHF
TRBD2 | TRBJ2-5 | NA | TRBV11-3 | TGTGCCAGCAGCTTCAACCGGTGGCTAGCGGGAATAGTATTTAAAGCGTCCCAGTACTTC | CASSFNRWLAGIVFKASQYF
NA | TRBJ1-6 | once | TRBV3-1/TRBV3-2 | TGTGCCAGCAGCCAAGATGGGGACTTCCATAATTCACCCCTCCACTTT | CASSQDGDFHNSPLHF
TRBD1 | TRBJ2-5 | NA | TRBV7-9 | TGTGCCAGCAGCCGACGGACAGGGAAAGAGACCCAGTACTTC | CASSRRTGKETQYF
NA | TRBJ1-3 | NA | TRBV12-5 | TGTGCTAGTGGTTTGACAGGCTCTGGAAACACCATATATTTT | CASGLTGSGNTIYF
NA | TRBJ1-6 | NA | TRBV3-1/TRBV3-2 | TGTGCCAGCAGCCAAGATACCAGGGTTTTCGCCTATAATTCACCCCTCCACTTT | CASSQDTRVFAYNSPLHF
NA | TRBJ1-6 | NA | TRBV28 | TGTGCCAGCAGCCCATCGGAGGGTGGGTATTCACCCCTCCACTTT | CASSPSEGGYSPLHF
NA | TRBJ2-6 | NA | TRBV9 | TGTGCCAGCAGCGTAGTTCACTCTGGGGCCAACGTCCTGACTTTC | CASSVVHSGANVLTF
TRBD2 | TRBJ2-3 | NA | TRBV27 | TGTGCCAGCAGTTTATCAGGGAGGGTAGCAGATACGCAGTATTTT | CASSLSGRVADTQYF
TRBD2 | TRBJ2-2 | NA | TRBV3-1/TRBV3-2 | TGTGCCAGCAGCCCGCGAGAGACTAGCGGGTTTGGCGGGGAGCTGTTTTTT | CASSPRETSGFGGELFF
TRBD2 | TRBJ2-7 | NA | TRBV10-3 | TGTGCCATCAGTGAAAAAATCGGGCGGGAGAATTACGAGCAGTACTTC | CAISEKIGRENYEQYF
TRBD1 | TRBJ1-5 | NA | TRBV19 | TGTGCCAGTAGTGCAATTACAGGGGTGAACAATCAGCCCCAGCATTTT | CASSAITGVNNQPQHF
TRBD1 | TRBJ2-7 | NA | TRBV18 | TGTGCCAGCTCATTAAGACAGGGGGCCTCCTACGAGCAGTACTTC | CASSLRQGASYEQYF
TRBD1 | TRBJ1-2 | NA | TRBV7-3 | TGTGCCAGCAGCCCAACAGGGGGCGGCTATGGCTACACCTTC | CASSPTGGGYGYTF
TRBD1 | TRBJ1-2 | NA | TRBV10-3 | TGTGCCATCAGTGAGTCGGGACAGAACTATGGCTACACCTTC | CAISESGQNYGYTF
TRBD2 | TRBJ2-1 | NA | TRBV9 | TGTGCCAGCAGCCCAGAGTCGGGACTAGCGGGAGTGAGTCAAGAGCAGTTCTTC | CASSPESGLAGVSQEQFF
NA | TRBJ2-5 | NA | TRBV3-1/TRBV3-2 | TGTGCCAGCAGCCAAGATCGGGTGACCCAGTACTTC | CASSQDRVTQYF
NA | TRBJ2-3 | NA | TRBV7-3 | TGTGCCAGCAGCTTAATGCCGGTTGAGTCCACAGATACGCAGTATTTT | CASSLMPVESTDTQYF
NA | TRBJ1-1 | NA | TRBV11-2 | TGTGCCAGCAGCTTAATTCTCGGTATGTGGGGGGGCGCGAGCACTGAAGCTTTCTTT | CASSLILGMWGGASTEAFF
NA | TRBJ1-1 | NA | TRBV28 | TGTGCCAGCAGGGCTGGTGGGTTTAGCGACACTGAAGCTTTCTTT | CASRAGGFSDTEAFF
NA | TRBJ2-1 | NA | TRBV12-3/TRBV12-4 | TGTGCCAGCAGTTTGACAGATAATGAGCAGTTCTTC | CASSLTDNEQFF
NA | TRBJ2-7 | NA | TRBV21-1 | TGTGCCAGCAGCGGAATACTAGCGGGGGGACCCTACGAGCAGTACTTC | CASSGILAGGPYEQYF
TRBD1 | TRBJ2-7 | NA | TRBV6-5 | TGTGCCAGCAGTTACCGCGGGACAGGGGGCGGCGAGCAGTACTTC | CASSYRGTGGGEQYF
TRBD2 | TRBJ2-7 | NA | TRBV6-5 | TGTGCCAGCAGCCCCGGGACTAACTCCTACGAGCAGTACTTC | CASSPGTNSYEQYF
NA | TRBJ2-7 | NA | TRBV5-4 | TGTGCCAGCAGCTCGTGGCCTAAGGGTGGCAGGGCAGCCTACGAGCAGTACTTC | CASSSWPKGGRAAYEQYF
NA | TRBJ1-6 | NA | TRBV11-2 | TGTGCCAGCAGCTCCACTCATCCGGGGGGGAATAATTCACCCCTCCACTTT | CASSSTHPGGNNSPLHF
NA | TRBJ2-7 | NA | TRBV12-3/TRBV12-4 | TGTGCCAGCAGTACAAGTTCTTACTACGAGCAGTACTTC | CASSTSSYYEQYF
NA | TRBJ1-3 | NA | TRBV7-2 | TGTGCCAGCAGCTTGGTCGCAGGGTTCTCTGGAAACACCATATATTTT | CASSLVAGFSGNTIYF
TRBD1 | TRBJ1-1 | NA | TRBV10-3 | TGTGCCATCAGTGAAACGACAGGGTCGGGCACTGAAGCTTTCTTT | CAISETTGSGTEAFF
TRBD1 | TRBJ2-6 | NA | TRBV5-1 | TGCGCCAGCAGCTTGGAAGGGGGCGGTGGGGCCAACGTCCTGACTTTC | CASSLEGGGGANVLTF
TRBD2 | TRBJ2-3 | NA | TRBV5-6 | TGTGCCAGCAGCAGGACTAGCGGGGGGGCCGGCACAGATACGCAGTATTTT | CASSRTSGGAGTDTQYF
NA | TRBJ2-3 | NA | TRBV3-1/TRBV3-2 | TGTGCCAGCAGCCAAGACGGGCTAGCGAGAGATACGCAGTATTTT | CASSQDGLARDTQYF
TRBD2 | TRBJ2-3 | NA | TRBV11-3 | TGTGCCAGCAGCCCTGGGGCCCTAGCGGGAGTCCCAGATACGCAGTATTTT | CASSPGALAGVPDTQYF
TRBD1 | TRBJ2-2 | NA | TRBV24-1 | TGTGCCACCAGTGATTTGGCTCCGGGACAGCTCACCGGGGAGCTGTTTTTT | CATSDLAPGQLTGELFF